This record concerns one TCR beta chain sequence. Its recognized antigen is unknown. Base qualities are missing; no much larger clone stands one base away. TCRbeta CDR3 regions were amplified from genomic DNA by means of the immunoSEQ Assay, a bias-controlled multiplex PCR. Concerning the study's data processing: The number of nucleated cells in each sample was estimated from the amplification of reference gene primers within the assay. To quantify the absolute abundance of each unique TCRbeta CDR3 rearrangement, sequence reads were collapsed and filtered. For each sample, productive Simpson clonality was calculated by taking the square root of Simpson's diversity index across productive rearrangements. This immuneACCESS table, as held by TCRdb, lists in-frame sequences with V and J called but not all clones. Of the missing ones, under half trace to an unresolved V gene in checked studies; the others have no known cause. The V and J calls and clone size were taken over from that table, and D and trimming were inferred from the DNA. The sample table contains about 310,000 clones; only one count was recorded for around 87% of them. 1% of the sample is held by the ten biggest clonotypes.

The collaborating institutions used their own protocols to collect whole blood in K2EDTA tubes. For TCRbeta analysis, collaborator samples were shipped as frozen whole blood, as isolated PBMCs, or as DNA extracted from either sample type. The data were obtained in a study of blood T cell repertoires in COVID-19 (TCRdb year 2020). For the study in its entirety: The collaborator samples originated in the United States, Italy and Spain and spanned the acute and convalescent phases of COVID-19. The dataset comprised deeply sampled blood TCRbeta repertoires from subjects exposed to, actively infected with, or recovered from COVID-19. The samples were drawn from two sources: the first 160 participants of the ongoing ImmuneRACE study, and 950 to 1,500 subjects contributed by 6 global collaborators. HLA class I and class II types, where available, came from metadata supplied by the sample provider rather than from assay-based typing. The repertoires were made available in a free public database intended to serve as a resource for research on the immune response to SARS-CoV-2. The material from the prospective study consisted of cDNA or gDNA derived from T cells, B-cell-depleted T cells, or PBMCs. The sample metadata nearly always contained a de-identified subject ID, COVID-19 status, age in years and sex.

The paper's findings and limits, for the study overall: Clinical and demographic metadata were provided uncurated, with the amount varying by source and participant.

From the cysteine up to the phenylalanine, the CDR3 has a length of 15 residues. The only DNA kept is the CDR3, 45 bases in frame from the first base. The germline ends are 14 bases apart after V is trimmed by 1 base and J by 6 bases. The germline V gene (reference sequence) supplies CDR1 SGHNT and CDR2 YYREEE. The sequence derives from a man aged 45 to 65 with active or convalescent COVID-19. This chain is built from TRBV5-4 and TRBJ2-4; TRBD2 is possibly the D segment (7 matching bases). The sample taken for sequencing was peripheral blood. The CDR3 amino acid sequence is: CASSLPGGGGNIQYF. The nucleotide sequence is TGTGCCAGCAGCTTGCCTGGGGGAGGGGGAAACATTCAGTACTTC.